This T cell receptor beta chain was retrieved from a study of spatial heterogeneity in lung cancer. Study outcomes and limitations: Resection saw ubiquitous expanded tumor TCRs appear in blood more than follow-up did.

TCRdb reanalysed the 5' RACE reads using MiXCR and keeps one entry per CDR3 protein. The sample consists of 85,000 to 100,000 distinct CDR3 sequences, roughly 12% of them appearing once. Time point given: sample taken at primary tumor resection. This clonotype was counted many times. Its target is unknown. Trimming removed 2 bases from V and 2 bases from J, with 6 bases in between. The CDR3 contains 13 residues. Germline V CDR1 and CDR2: SGHTA, FQGTGA. This chain uses TRBV7-3 with TRBJ2-5, with D unclear. Sequenced here: PBMCs, sampled at surgery. This sequence was found in a male donor with early-stage non-small cell lung cancer. The CDR3 nucleotides read TGTGCCAGCAGCTTAGGTCAGCAAGAGACCCAGTACTTC. The encoded protein is CASSLGQQETQYF.